Each of the 17 T cell receptor beta chains below was sequenced from the same sample in a study of regulatory T cells in long-lasting Graves disease. Described time point: persistent/refractory GD, antithyroid drugs over 5 years with positive TRAb. After RNA was extracted from PBMCs, the TCR library was made from it. Building of the TCR beta libraries involved iRepertoire HTBI primers and Arm-PCR of CDR3 regions. MiXCR, applied by TCRdb to the multiplex PCR reads, yields one record per CDR3 protein. The sample has roughly 400,000 distinct CDR3 sequences; roughly 21% are singletons. Sequenced material: peripheral blood mononuclear cells (PBMCs), taken when the disease was refractory, from a patient treated with antithyroid drugs. The receptors originated from a female donor with Graves disease.

This clonotype was counted ten times or more. The chain combines TRBV6-4 with TRBJ2-6; D uncertain. From germline, CDR1 is MRHNA and CDR2 SNTAGT. The CDR3 consists of 20 residues. V gave up 7 bases and J gave up 0 bases, with 25 bases separating them. The CDR3 nucleotides read TGTGCCAGCATTATCCCAGAGCCCCACCGAGACCTCTCTGGGGCCAACGTCCTGACTTTC. Translated, it gives CASIIPEPHRDLSGANVLTF.

This clonotype was counted many times. This chain links TRBV30 with TRBJ1-2, with a weak D call TRBD1 (5 bases). The germline V gene encodes CDR1 GTSNPN and CDR2 SVGIG (reference sequence). With 1 base removed from V and 3 bases from J, the gap between germline ends came to 9 bases. The CDR3 runs to 13 residues. The CDR3, as DNA: TGTGCCTGGAGTGCAGGGAACGACTATGGCTACACCTTC. Translation: CAWSAGNDYGYTF.

This clonotype was observed many times. The chain carries TRBV20-1 and TRBJ1-5; 9 bases agree with TRBD1. The CDR3 is 14 amino acids. CDR1 DFQATT and CDR2 SNEGSKA come from the germline V gene (reference sequence). V shed 4 bases and J 6 bases; nucleotides not matched to a gene: 7. The CDR3 loop reads CSAKAGQGRQPQHF. In nucleotides, the CDR3 is TGCAGTGCTAAAGCAGGACAGGGGCGTCAGCCCCAGCATTTT.

The J gene is TRBJ2-7, the V gene TRBV11-3; 9 nucleotides agree with TRBD1. The CDR3 covers 14 residues. V lost 4 bases, J lost 5 bases, and 6 bases stayed unmatched. Looked up from germline, CDR1 is SGHNT and CDR2 is YENEEA. DNA for the CDR3: TGTGCCAGCAGCTCCTGGGACAGGGCACACGAGCAGTACTTC. Amino acid sequence: CASSSWDRAHEQYF.

The chain combines TRBV19 with TRBJ2-2; the D is unclear. Germline loops: CDR1 LNHDA, CDR2 SQIVND (reference sequence). Trimming removed 3 bases at V and 0 bases at J, with 14 bases between. The CDR3 is 17 residues long. The CDR3 region has the DNA TGTGCCAGTAGTATTGGTTTTGGAGACGCGAACACCGGGGAGCTGTTTTTT. It is translated as CASSIGFGDANTGELFF.

V is TRBV2 and J is TRBJ2-2; the D gene is possibly TRBD2 (5 bases). The CDR3 runs 15 residues. Germline values: CDR1 SNHLY, CDR2 FYNNEI. V shed 4 bases and J shed 4 bases, with 13 bases lying between them. The CDR3 reads CASSVRTVITGELFF. The CDR3 DNA follows: TGTGCCAGCAGTGTAAGGACTGTTATCACCGGGGAGCTGTTTTTT. Variable domain in full (rest from reference TRBV2 and TRBJ2-2): EPEVTQTPSHQVTQMGQEVILRCVPISNHLYFYWYRQILGQKVEFLVSFYNNEISEKSEIFDDQFSVERPDGSNFTLKIRSTKLEDSAMYFCASSVRTVITGELFFGEGSRLTVL.

This clonotype turned up a few times. The chain uses TRBV29-1 and TRBJ2-6; D perhaps matches TRBD2 (6 bases). The length of the CDR3 is 16 residues. The V gene's germline CDR1 is SQVTM and CDR2 ANQGSEA. Trimming cost V 4 bases and J 2 bases, with 15 bases left between them. The CDR3 nucleotides are TGCAGCGTTGCCGCGGGATCTACGACTGGGGCCAACGTCCTGACTTTC. It is translated as CSVAAGSTTGANVLTF.

This clonotype has ten or more counts. The chain joins TRBV27 to TRBJ2-7; D is unclear. CDR3 length equals 13 residues. The V end was cut by 5 bases, the J end by 4 bases, with 12 bases between. Per germline, CDR1 MNHEY and CDR2 SMNVEV (reference sequence). The CDR3 DNA reads as TGTGCCAGCAGTGAAACGGGTTCTTACGAGCAGTACTTC. Encoded protein: CASSETGSYEQYF.

At least ten counts were recorded for this clonotype. This chain uses TRBV30 with TRBJ1-1; D not certain. Germline V gives CDR1 GTSNPN, CDR2 SVGIG (reference sequence). V was trimmed by 0 bases and J by 1 base, leaving 3 bases between them. The CDR3 has 12 amino acids. The CDR3 region has the DNA TGTGCCTGGAGTGTAGCGAACACTGAAGCTTTCTTT. Encoded protein: CAWSVANTEAFF.

This clonotype was counted at least ten times. This rearrangement joins TRBV14 to TRBJ2-5; D may match TRBD1 or TRBD2 (5 bases each). The CDR3 runs 14 residues. Between the trimmed V and J ends, which lost 2 bases and 2 bases, there was a span of 9 bases. The germline V gene has CDR1 SGHDN and CDR2 FVKESK. DNA of the CDR3: TGTGCCAGCAGCCAATTTGGGGGTCAAGAGACCCAGTACTTC. Translating gives CASSQFGGQETQYF.

About this clonotype: Since a much larger clone is just one base distant, this may be a read error. The genes are TRBV11-2 and TRBJ1-1; D remains unclear. This CDR3 has 10 residues. CDR1 SGHAT and CDR2 FQNNGV come from the germline V gene. The CDR3 nucleotides are TGTGCCAGCGGCTTAGAGGAAGCTTTCTTT. Protein product: CASGLEEAFF.

The gene calls are TRBV28 and TRBJ2-3; D is tentatively TRBD1 or TRBD2 (5 bases each). Germline CDR1 and CDR2: MDHEN and SYDVKM. CDR3 size: 16 residues. The V end lost 3 bases, the J end lost 5 bases, and 18 bases lay between the germline ends. CDR3 bases: TGTGCCAGCAGTTTTGGGACGGGAACATTGGAAGATACGCAGTATTTT. Amino acid sequence: CASSFGTGTLEDTQYF.

This clonotype turned up a few times. The chain combines TRBV7-9 with TRBJ1-1; 10 positions match TRBD1. The V and J ends lost 6 bases and 7 bases, in that order; junction bases with no gene match: 8. The CDR3 totals 14 residues. Germline V gene sequence: CDR1 SEHNR, CDR2 FQNEAQ (reference sequence). The CDR3 is CASRSGTGDLEAFF. For the CDR3, the DNA is TGTGCCAGCAGGTCCGGGACAGGGGATCTTGAAGCTTTCTTT.

This clonotype was found a few times. The chain joins TRBV7-9 to TRBJ1-1; tentatively, D is TRBD1 (6 bases). Germline CDR1 reads SEHNR; CDR2 reads FQNEAQ (reference sequence). V was trimmed by 4 bases and J by 1 base, leaving 19 bases between them. The CDR3 loop spans 17 amino acids. The CDR3 DNA follows: TGTGCCAGCAGCTCGACCGAGACGGGACACCAGAACACTGAAGCTTTCTTT. It encodes CASSSTETGHQNTEAFF. The variable domain in full, with the rest retrieved from reference TRBV7-9 and TRBJ1-1, is DTGVSQNPRHKITKRGQNVTFRCDPISEHNRLYWYRQTLGQGPEFLTYFQNEAQLEKSRLLSDRFSAERPKGSFSTLEIQRTEQGDSAMYLCASSSTETGHQNTEAFFGQGTRLTVV.

This clonotype was detected many times. An end of the junction differs from the germline gene, which may be a read error. This rearrangement joins TRBV6-9 to TRBJ2-2, with D possibly TRBD1 on 6 matching bases. Germline CDR1 MNHGY, CDR2 SVAAGI. The CDR3 contains 15 residues. In DNA form, the CDR3 reads TGTGCCGGCAGTTACTTTCAGGGGAGCACCGGGGAGCTGTTTTTT. It encodes CAGSYFQGSTGELFF.

This clonotype was observed a few times. The chain is built from TRBV28 and TRBJ1-2; weak D call: TRBD1 (6 bases). In germline, CDR1 is MDHEN, CDR2 SYDVKM. Trimming shortened V by 6 bases and J by 2 bases, and 10 bases separated the two germline ends. The CDR3 runs to 13 residues. Written as DNA, the CDR3 is TGTGCCAGCAGGTCAGGACAGAACTATGGCTACACCTTC. This codes for CASRSGQNYGYTF.

As concerns this clonotype: It is likely a read error: a sequence one base away is far more abundant. Because it lacks the conserved phenylalanine or tryptophan at the end, this CDR3 is likely a read error. The rearrangement links TRBV13 to TRBJ1-1; no clear D gene. Trimming took 5 bases from V and 1 from J, leaving 11 bases between them. Germline V gene sequence: CDR1 PRHDT, CDR2 FYEKMQ (reference sequence). This CDR3 is built from 14 residues. CDR3 sequence (DNA): TGTGCCAGCAGCCAAATGGGTCGGAACACTGAAGCTTTCTCT. Translated: CASSQMGRNTEAFS.